This T cell receptor beta chain was obtained from a study of read filtering for tumor transcriptome and immune sequencing. Study-level background: Among patients, some 17 were male and around 14 female, aged roughly 45 to 90 (mean about 69). By R-ISS, stages I, II and III held around 8, 16 and 7 patients.

Overall study findings and caveats: Sorted CD138-negative bone marrow cells were not purified T cells. IR-seq and RNA-seq agreed better without single-read clonotypes.

There are 15 residues in the CDR3. The germline CDR1 and CDR2 sequences are MDHEN and SYDVKM. Between the trimmed V and J ends, which lost 3 bases and 1 base, there was a span of 13 bases. Molecular barcoded adaptors covering alpha/delta and beta/gamma chains were used on roughly 400 ng RNA. TCRdb reanalysed the reads using MiXCR and keeps one entry per CDR3 protein. The table has tens of thousands of distinct CDR3 sequences, 15% to 20% seen once. This clonotype was observed at least ten times. Its antigen is not identified. The sequenced material came from a population of CD138-negative cells sorted from bone marrow. The V gene is TRBV28, the J gene TRBJ2-7; the D gene is possibly TRBD2 (5 bases). The sequence came from a donor at least 40 years old with multiple myeloma. CDR3 amino acids: CASSFPPTGSYEQYF. The CDR3 nucleotides read TGTGCCAGCAGTTTCCCCCCAACGGGATCCTACGAGCAGTACTTC.